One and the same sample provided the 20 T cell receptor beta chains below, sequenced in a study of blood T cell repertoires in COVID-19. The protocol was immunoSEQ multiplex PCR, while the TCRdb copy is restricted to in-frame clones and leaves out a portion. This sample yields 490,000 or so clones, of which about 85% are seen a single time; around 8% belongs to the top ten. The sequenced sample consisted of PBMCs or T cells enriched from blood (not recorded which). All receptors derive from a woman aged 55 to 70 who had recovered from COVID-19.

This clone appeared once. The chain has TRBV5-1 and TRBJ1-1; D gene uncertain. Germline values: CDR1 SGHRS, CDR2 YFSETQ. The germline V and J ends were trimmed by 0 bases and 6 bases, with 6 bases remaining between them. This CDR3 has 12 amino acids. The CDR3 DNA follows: TGCGCCAGCAGCTTGGTGGAGTCTGAAGCTTTCTTT. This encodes CASSLVESEAFF. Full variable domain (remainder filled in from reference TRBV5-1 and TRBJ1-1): KAGVTQTPRYLIKTRGQQVTLSCSPISGHRSVSWYQQTPGQGLQFLFEYFSETQRNKGNFPGRFSGRQFSNSRSEMNVSTLELGDSALYLCASSLVESEAFFGQGTRLTVV.

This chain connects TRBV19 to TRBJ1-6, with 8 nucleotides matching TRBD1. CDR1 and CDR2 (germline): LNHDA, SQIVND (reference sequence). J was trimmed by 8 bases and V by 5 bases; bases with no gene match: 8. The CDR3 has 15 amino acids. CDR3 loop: CASSDGQGRDSPLHF. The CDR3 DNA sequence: TGTGCCAGTAGTGACGGACAGGGTCGTGATTCACCCCTCCACTTT.

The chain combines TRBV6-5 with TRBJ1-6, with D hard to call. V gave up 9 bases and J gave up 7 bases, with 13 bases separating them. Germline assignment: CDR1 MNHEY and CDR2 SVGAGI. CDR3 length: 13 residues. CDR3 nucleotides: TGTGCCAGTCAGCATACGGGAAATTCACCCCTCCACTTT. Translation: CASQHTGNSPLHF.

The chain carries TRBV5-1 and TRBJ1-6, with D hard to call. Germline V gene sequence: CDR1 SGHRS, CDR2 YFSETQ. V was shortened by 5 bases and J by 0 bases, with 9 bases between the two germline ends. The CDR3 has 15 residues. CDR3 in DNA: TGCGCCAGCAGAAGTCTGAGCTCCTATAATTCACCCCTCCACTTT. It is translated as CASRSLSSYNSPLHF. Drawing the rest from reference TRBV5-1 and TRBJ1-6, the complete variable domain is KAGVTQTPRYLIKTRGQQVTLSCSPISGHRSVSWYQQTPGQGLQFLFEYFSETQRNKGNFPGRFSGRQFSNSRSEMNVSTLELGDSALYLCASRSLSSYNSPLHFGNGTRLTVT.

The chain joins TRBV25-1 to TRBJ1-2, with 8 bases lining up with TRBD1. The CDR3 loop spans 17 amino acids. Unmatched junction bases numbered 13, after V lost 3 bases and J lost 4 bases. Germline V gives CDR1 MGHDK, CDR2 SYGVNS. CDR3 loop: CASSDPGADRGPYGYTF. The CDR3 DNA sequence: TGTGCCAGCAGTGATCCGGGCGCCGACAGGGGCCCCTATGGCTACACCTTC.

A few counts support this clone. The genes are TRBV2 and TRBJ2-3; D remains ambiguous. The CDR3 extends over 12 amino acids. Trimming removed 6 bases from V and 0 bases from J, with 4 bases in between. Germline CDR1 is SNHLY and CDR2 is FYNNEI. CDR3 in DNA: TGTGCCAGCAGCTTTAGCACAGATACGCAGTATTTT. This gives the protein CASSFSTDTQYF.

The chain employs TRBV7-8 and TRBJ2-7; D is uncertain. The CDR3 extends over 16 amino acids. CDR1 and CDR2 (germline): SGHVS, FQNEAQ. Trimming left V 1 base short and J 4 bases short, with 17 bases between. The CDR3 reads CASSLVAKPPLYEQYF. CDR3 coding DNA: TGTGCCAGCAGCTTAGTGGCAAAACCCCCCTTGTACGAGCAGTACTTC.

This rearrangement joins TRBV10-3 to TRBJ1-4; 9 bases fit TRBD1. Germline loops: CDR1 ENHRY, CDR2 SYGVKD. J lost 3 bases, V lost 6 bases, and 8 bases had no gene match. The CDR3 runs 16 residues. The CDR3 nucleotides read TGTGCCATCAGCGACGGACAGGGGTTCCCTAATGAAAAACTGTTTTTT. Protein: CAISDGQGFPNEKLFF.

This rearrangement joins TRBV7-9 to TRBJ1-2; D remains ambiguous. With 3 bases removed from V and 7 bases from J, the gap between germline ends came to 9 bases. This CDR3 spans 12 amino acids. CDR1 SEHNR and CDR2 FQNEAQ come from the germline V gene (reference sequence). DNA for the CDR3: TGTGCCAGCAGCTTCCAGTCTTCTGGCTACACCTTC. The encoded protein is CASSFQSSGYTF.

DNA for the CDR3: TGTGCCAGCAGCTTGGGGGGCGACCGCAACTATGGCTACACCTTC. Residues: CASSLGGDRNYGYTF. The chain couples TRBV5-5 to TRBJ1-2; a weak D match, TRBD1 (5 bases). V gave up 0 bases and J gave up 2 bases, with 11 bases separating them. CDR1 is SGHKS and CDR2 is YYEKEE in the germline V gene (reference sequence). The CDR3 extends over 15 amino acids.

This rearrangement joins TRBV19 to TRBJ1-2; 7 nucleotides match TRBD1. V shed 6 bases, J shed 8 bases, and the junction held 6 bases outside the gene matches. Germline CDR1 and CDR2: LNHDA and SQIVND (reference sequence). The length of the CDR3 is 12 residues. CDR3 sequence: CASSDRAGGYTF. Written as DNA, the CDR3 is TGTGCCAGTAGCGACAGGGCGGGAGGCTACACCTTC.

The CDR3 region is CAISESTGTGPWHGYTF. The CDR3 DNA sequence: TGTGCCATCAGTGAGTCTACCGGGACAGGGCCTTGGCATGGCTACACCTTC. This chain joins TRBV10-3 and TRBJ1-2; 9 bases agree with TRBD1. CDR3 size: 17 residues. The junction had 11 bases not matched to a gene; V was cut back by 0 bases and J by 6 bases. Looked up from germline, CDR1 is ENHRY and CDR2 is SYGVKD.

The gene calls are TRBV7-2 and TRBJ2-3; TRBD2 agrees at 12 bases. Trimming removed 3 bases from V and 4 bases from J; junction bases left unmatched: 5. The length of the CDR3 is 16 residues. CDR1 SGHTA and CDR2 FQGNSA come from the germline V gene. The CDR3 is CASSLLAGGGADTQYF. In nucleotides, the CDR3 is TGTGCCAGCAGCTTGCTAGCGGGGGGGGGCGCAGATACGCAGTATTTT. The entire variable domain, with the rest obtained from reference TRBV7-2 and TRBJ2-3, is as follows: GAGVSQSPSNKVTEKGKDVELRCDPISGHTALYWYRQSLGQGLEFLIYFQGNSAPDKSGLPSDRFSAERTGGSVSTLTIQRTQQEDSAVYLCASSLLAGGGADTQYFGPGTRLTVL.

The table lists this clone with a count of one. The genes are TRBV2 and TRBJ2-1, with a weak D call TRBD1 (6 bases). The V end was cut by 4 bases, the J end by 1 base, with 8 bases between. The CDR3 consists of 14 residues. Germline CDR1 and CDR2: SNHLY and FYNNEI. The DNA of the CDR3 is TGTGCCAGCAGTGGAAGGGGGTCCTACAATGAGCAGTTCTTC. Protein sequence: CASSGRGSYNEQFF.

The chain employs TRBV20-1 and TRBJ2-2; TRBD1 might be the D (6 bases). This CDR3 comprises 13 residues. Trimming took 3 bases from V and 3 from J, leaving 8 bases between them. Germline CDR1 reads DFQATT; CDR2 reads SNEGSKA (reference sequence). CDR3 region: CSASTGYTGELFF. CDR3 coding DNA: TGCAGTGCTAGTACAGGGTACACCGGGGAGCTGTTTTTT.

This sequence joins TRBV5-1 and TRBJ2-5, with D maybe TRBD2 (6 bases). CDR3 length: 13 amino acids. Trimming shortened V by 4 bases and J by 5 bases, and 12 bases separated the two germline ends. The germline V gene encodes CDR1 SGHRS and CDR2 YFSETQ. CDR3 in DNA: TGCGCCAGCAGCGCGGGACGGTGGGAGACCCAGTACTTC. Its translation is CASSAGRWETQYF.

The CDR3 loop reads CASSEALQGYGYTF. DNA for the CDR3: TGTGCCAGCAGTGAAGCGCTACAGGGCTATGGCTACACCTTC. V gene TRBV2 combines with J gene TRBJ1-2, with D perhaps matching TRBD1 (6 bases). The germline V and J ends were trimmed by 0 bases and 4 bases, with 9 bases remaining between them. The length of the CDR3 is 14 residues. CDR1 is SNHLY and CDR2 is FYNNEI in the germline V gene.

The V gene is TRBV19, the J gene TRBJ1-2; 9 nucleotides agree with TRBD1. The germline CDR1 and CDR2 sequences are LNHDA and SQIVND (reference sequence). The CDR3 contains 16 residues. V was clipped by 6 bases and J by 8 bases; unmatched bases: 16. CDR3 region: CASRTNGQGRAWGYTF. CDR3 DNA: TGTGCCAGTAGGACAAACGGACAGGGGAGAGCGTGGGGCTACACCTTC.

The CDR3 sequence is CASSSDRSNNEQFF. DNA of the CDR3: TGTGCCAGCAGCTCCGACAGGTCCAACAATGAGCAGTTCTTC. V usage is TRBV11-2 and J usage is TRBJ2-1; the D gene is possibly TRBD1 (6 bases). Germline values: CDR1 SGHAT, CDR2 FQNNGV. This CDR3 has 14 residues. V was shortened by 4 bases and J by 5 bases, with 12 bases between the two germline ends.

CDR3 nucleotides: TGTGCCACCAGCATCATGGCGGGGGCTCACGAGCAGTACTTC. Translating it yields CATSIMAGAHEQYF. The chain uses TRBV15 and TRBJ2-7, with a possible D match to TRBD2 (7 bases). Germline-derived CDR1 and CDR2 are LNHNV and YYDKDF (reference sequence). V lost 4 bases, J lost 5 bases, and 15 bases lay in between. The CDR3 runs to 14 residues.